This entry features one T cell receptor beta chain sequence. The sample belongs to a study of control samples from healthy donors and cancer patients. Repertoires were generated with immunoSEQ multiplex PCR, while TCRdb's copy carries only in-frame clones and drops some. This sample yields tens of thousands of clones, of which approximately 80% are seen a single time; 2.9% belongs to the top ten. V was trimmed by 6 bases and J by 5 bases, leaving 20 bases between them. This CDR3 is 16 amino acids long. Germline V gene sequence: CDR1 LGHDT, CDR2 YNNKEL (reference sequence). This clonotype was sampled from a woman in her forties or fifties with lung cancer. The sample comprised PBMCs. The chain recombines TRBV3-1 (or the pseudogene TRBV3-2) with TRBJ2-1; D might be TRBD2 (6 bases). CDR3 DNA: TGTGCCAGCAGTCACCCGGGACGGGAGACTCACAATGAGCAGTTCTTC. This encodes CASSHPGRETHNEQFF.